The clone carrying this T cell receptor beta chain was counted only a few times. The source of the sample is a study of identical twins. J lost 4 bases, V lost 4 bases, and 6 bases had no gene match. This CDR3 is 14 amino acids long. The V gene's germline CDR1 is DFQATT and CDR2 SNEGSKA (reference sequence). A single record per CDR3 protein comes from TCRdb applying MiXCR to the 5' RACE reads. Among approximately 500,000 distinct CDR3 sequences listed, about 16% were seen once. The sample was also reused in another study, on yellow fever vaccine responses in identical twins.

The sequenced sample consisted of CD4+ T cells sorted from blood. The V call is TRBV20-1, the J call TRBJ2-3, with 9 bases matching TRBD2. The receptor comes from a woman aged 18 to 35 in good health. DNA for the CDR3: TGCAGTGCTACAGTAGCGGGGGAGTCAGATACGCAGTATTTT. Its translation: CSATVAGESDTQYF.